This note documents a single T cell receptor beta chain sequence. In the original workflow: Reference gene primer amplification gave estimated nucleated cell counts. TCRdb keeps only in-frame clones here, not all; method: immunoSEQ multiplex PCR. The V and J calls and clone size come from that table; D and trimming were worked out from the DNA. Of a few hundred thousand clones listed, around 90% are singletons. The data are from a study of blood T cell repertoires in COVID-19. Study-level information: Donors in the United States, Italy and Spain gave samples during acute or convalescent COVID-19. PBMCs, B-cell-depleted T cells, or T cells were the source of the cDNA or gDNA that made up the material.

The receptor's source is a man between 18 and 29 years old who had recovered from COVID-19. The sequenced sample was peripheral blood.

As DNA, the CDR3 is TGTGCCAGCCAACAGGGACGATCACAGGGTACGCAGTATTTT. It is translated as CASQQGRSQGTQYF. The rearrangement joins TRBV2 to TRBJ2-3; D may be TRBD1 (6 bases). CDR3 length equals 14 residues. Germline V gene lookup returns CDR1 SNHLY and CDR2 FYNNEI. The germline V and J ends were trimmed by 8 bases and 8 bases, with 20 bases remaining between them.